This TCR beta chain emerged from a study of CD8 T cells in ankylosing spondylitis. Broader study findings: Researchers report that disease-linked clones proved CD8+ and relatively rare in peripheral blood.

TCRdb re-derived calls from the 5' RACE reads in MiXCR, one entry per CDR3 protein. The repertoire holds 300,000 to 400,000 distinct CDR3 sequences, 11% seen once, with more than 7% in the top ten. Points on this clonotype: Antigen specificity is unknown.

Per the germline V gene, CDR1 is SEHNR and CDR2 is FQNEAQ (reference sequence). The CDR3 totals 16 residues. V dropped 4 bases and J dropped 3; count of bases not matched to a gene: 7. The chain recombines TRBV7-9 with TRBJ2-1, with 9 bases matching TRBD1. Sequencing input: blood, either unsorted or a sorted T cell fraction (not recorded which). This clonotype was obtained from a female donor with ankylosing spondylitis or in good health (not recorded which). CDR3 region: CASSSTRQGGYNEQFF. CDR3 nucleotide sequence: TGTGCCAGCAGCTCCACCCGACAGGGGGGCTACAATGAGCAGTTCTTC.